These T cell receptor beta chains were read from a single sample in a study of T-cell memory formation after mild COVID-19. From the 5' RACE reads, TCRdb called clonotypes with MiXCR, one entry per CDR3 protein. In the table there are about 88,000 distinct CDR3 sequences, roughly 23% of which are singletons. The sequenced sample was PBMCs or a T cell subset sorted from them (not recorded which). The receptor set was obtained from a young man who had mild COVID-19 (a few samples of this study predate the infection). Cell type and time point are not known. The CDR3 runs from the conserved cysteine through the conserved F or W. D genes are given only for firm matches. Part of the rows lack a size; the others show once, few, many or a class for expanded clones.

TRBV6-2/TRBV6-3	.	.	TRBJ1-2	TGTGCCAGCAGTCTTAGTCTAACCGACTATGGCTACACCTTC	CASSLSLTDYGYTF
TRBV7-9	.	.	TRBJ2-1	TGTGCCAGCAGCTTAGTGCCAGGGTGGGATGAGCAGTTCTTC	CASSLVPGWDEQFF
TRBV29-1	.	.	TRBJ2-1	TGCAGCGTTGCCGTCTACAATGAGCAGTTCTTC	CSVAVYNEQFF
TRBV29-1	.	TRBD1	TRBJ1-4	TGCAGCGCCACAGGGGGGAATGAAAAACTGTTTTTT	CSATGGNEKLFF
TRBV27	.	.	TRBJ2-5	TGTGCCAGCAGCAGCACAGGATCCCAAGAGACCCAGTACTTC	CASSSTGSQETQYF
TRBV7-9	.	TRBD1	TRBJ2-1	TGTGCCAGCAGCGTTCCGGGACAGGGCAATGAGCAGTTCTTC	CASSVPGQGNEQFF
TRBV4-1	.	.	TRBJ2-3	TGCGCCAGCAGCCAAGATAGTACAGACCTTCGGCGGCCGCAGTATTTT	CASSQDSTDLRRPQYF
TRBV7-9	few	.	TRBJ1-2	TGTGCCAGCAGCACCAGTCGGGCCCCTAACTATGGCTACACCTTC	CASSTSRAPNYGYTF
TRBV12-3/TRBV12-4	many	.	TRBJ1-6	TGTGCCAGCAGTTTGGCTAGCTCCTATAATTCACCCCTCCACTTT	CASSLASSYNSPLHF
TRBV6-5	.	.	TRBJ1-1	TGTGCCAGCAGTTACACGACATTGAACACTGAAGCTTTCTTT	CASSYTTLNTEAFF
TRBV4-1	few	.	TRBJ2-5	TGCGCCAGCAGCCAAAGAGAACAGGACACTGTGGAGACCCAGTACTTC	CASSQREQDTVETQYF
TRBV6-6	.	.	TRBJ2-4	TGTGCCAGCAGTTACTCGAGGGAACTAGCCAAAAACATTCAGTACTTC	CASSYSRELAKNIQYF